This T cell receptor beta chain came from a study of CD8+ T cells in alopecia areata (dated by TCRdb to the late 2010s). Broadly, across the study: The treated patients, all with moderate-to-severe alopecia areata, were enrolled in an open-label pilot trial of oral tofacitinib given at 5 to 10 mg twice daily. On the human side, TCRbeta sequencing was run on scalp tissue and on sorted CD4+ and CD8+ peripheral blood T cells from healthy controls and from alopecia areata patients with either patchy or totalis/universalis disease. For the treated patients, the SALT score, which quantifies what percentage of scalp surface area is affected, served as the measure of disease severity. TCRbeta CDR3 regions were amplified by immunoSEQ multiplex PCR using 35 Vbeta forward and 13 Jbeta reverse primers. Tofacitinib was administered for 6 to 18 months, and 6 months of follow-up off drug were then conducted to assess delayed response and recurrence. RNA was obtained with the PAXgene miRNA kit for fixed scalp, the miRNeasy kit for PBMCs, and the RNeasy kit for mouse skin. Patients on tofacitinib were biopsied at baseline and after 4 and 24 weeks of treatment, and several of the patients also had a later scalp biopsy. Scalp clonality was compared among normal scalp (n=4), patchy alopecia areata scalp (n=8), and alopecia totalis/universalis scalp (n=8). In both human patients and the C3H/HeJ mouse model, the study applied high-throughput TCRbeta sequencing to look at T cell clonal expansion in alopecia areata.

The intended sense of this specimen's treatment or condition label: oral pan-JAK inhibitor, 5-10 mg twice daily. Lesional scalp punch biopsies and peripheral blood were collected from alopecia areata patients. PBMCs were isolated by density centrifugation and stained for CD3, CD4 and CD8, and CD4+ and CD8+ T cells were sorted on a FACSAria. Points on this clone: Its antigen is currently not known. Base qualities are missing; no much larger clone stands one base away.

The germline V gene sets CDR1 to SQVTM and CDR2 to ANQGSEA. The CDR3 goes from the cysteine to the phenylalanine over 14 residues. This entry keeps only the CDR3 DNA: 42 bases, framed from base 1. The trim is 6 bases for V and 0 bases for J, with a gap of 15 bases between the germline ends. Library creation used the immunoSEQ multiplex PCR assay. RNA was extracted from all samples and reverse transcribed into cDNA as template for TCR sequencing. SuperScript III was used for first-strand cDNA synthesis, primed with a 2:1 mix of oligo-dT and random hexamers. Amplification bias was assessed with a synthetic immune receptor repertoire, and residual bias was removed computationally. Per the original workflow: Raw reads were preprocessed to remove errors, and CDR3 was defined according to IMGT conventions as the region from the conserved cysteine to phenylalanine. Clonality was computed by normalizing Shannon entropy by log2 of the number of productive unique TCRs and subtracting the result from 1. Scalp TCRbeta sequences were cross-referenced with sorted blood CD4 and CD8 repertoires so that the CD4 or CD8 identity of scalp clones could be inferred. TCRdb's version of the immuneACCESS table is confined to in-frame rearrangements and falls short of the full clone set. An unresolved V gene accounts for under half of the shortfall where checked; the remainder is of unknown origin. Clone size and the V and J calls come from that table; the DNA yielded D and trimming. The sample contains about 180,000 clones, 40% to 65% of them found a single time. The ten largest account for 10% of the sample.

Here is what the overall study found, with its caveats: Tofacitinib significantly lowered scalp clonality and the number of expanded CD8+ clones among the top 100 scalp clones. Many expanded lesional clones were found to persist in scalp and blood during tofacitinib treatment, and relapse after treatment cessation may be partly explained by this persistence. Scalp TCR repertoire analysis is complicated because resident alphabeta T cells in normal human skin are also sequenced, whereas mouse skin is dominated by gammadelta T cells. Lesional scalp, especially in alopecia totalis/universalis, showed higher clonality and more expanded CD8+ clones than normal scalp, suggesting antigenic drive. Shared TCR sequences between patients were less evident than in mice, which may be partly attributable to HLA diversity in the patient population. The treated cohort was small, with a single nonresponder, so links between baseline CD8+ expansion and response need larger studies.

The receptor was derived from a human donor with alopecia areata. The chain employs TRBV29-1 and TRBJ2-7; the D gene is perhaps TRBD2, on 6 matching bases. The specimen comprised CD8+ T cells sorted from blood, sampled between weeks 51 and 52, from a patient treated with tofacitinib. The CDR3 sequence is CSVVMGLSSYEQYF. DNA sequence: TGCAGCGTCGTCATGGGACTTAGCTCCTACGAGCAGTACTTC.